Shown below are 7 T cell receptor beta chains from a single sample sequenced in a study of T cell clonality in common variable immunodeficiency. Produced via immunoSEQ multiplex PCR; TCRdb's table is partial and in-frame only. The record shows some 32,000 clones for this sample, with no singletons present. The sample consisted of peripheral blood mononuclear cells. All receptors come from a person aged 18 to 70 in good health.

This clone has at least ten counts. The CDR3 end falls 3 residues outside the read, so it is completed with the germline J gene. The chain uses TRBV28 and TRBJ2-3, with 8 bases that match TRBD1. This CDR3 region has 15 residues. Germline V gives CDR1 MDHEN, CDR2 SYDVKM. The ends lost 2 bases at V and 3 bases at J; junction bases unmatched: 4. The sequenced part of the CDR3 DNA is TGTGCCAGCAGTTTAGGGACAGGCATAACAGATACG. This sequence encodes CASSLGTGITDT. The entire CDR3 reads CASSLGTGITDTQYF. The full variable domain, its missing parts supplied by reference TRBV28 and TRBJ2-3, is DVKVTQSSRYLVKRTGEKVFLECVQDMDHENMFWYRQDPGLGLRLIYFSYDVKMKEKGDIPEGYSVSREKKERFSLILESASTNQTSMYLCASSLGTGITDTQYFGPGTRLTVL.

This clone was seen at least ten times. The CDR3 end lies 3 residues beyond the end of the read and is filled in from the germline J gene. This chain connects TRBV18 to TRBJ1-2, with 9 nucleotides matching TRBD1. The germline V gene encodes CDR1 KGHSH and CDR2 LQKENI. The CDR3 totals 13 residues. The CDR3 loop reads CASSPRQGEGYTF. CDR3 bases read: TGTGCCAGCTCACCAAGACAGGGGGAAGGC. The complete variable domain, with remaining parts taken from reference TRBV18 and TRBJ1-2, reads NAGVMQNPRHLVRRRGQEARLRCSPMKGHSHVYWYRQLPEEGLKFMVYLQKENIIDESGMPKERFSAEFPKEGPSILRIQQVVRGDSAAYFCASSPRQGEGYTFGSGTRLTVV.

Points on this clone: The read comes to an end 3 residues before the CDR3 does, leaving the germline J gene to fill in the end. The gene calls are TRBV30 and TRBJ2-3, with 15 bases matching TRBD2. The CDR3 covers 12 residues. CDR1 and CDR2 from the germline V gene are GTSNPN and SVGIG (reference sequence). The CDR3 DNA, read in part, is TGTGCCTGCGGACTAGCGGGAGGGCCG. Its protein is CACGLAGGP. The CDR3 in its entirety is CACGLAGGPQYF.

Ten or more counts support this clone. One junction end disagrees with the germline gene, perhaps due to a read error. The CDR3 end is not reached by the read, which stops 3 residues before it; the germline J gene fills it in. The chain has TRBV10-3 and TRBJ1-2; D gene uncertain. The CDR3 contains 15 residues. Germline CDR1 ENHRY, CDR2 SYGVKD. The chain's CDR3 is CAISEGNQANYGYTF. The DNA read from the CDR3 is TGTGCCATCAGTGAGGGAAATCAAGCTAACTATGGA.

This clone was recorded at least ten times. The missing CDR3 end, 3 residues past where the read stops, is filled in from the germline J gene. This sequence joins TRBV30 and TRBJ2-7, with 7 bases lining up with TRBD1. Germline V gene sequence: CDR1 GTSNPN, CDR2 SVGIG (reference sequence). CDR3 length equals 12 residues. Unmatched junction bases numbered 2, after V lost 2 bases and J lost 4 bases. CDR3 protein: CAWSRQGYEQYF. Incomplete CDR3 DNA: TGTGCCTGGAGTCGACAGGGTTACGAG. Full variable domain (rest looked up from reference TRBV30 and TRBJ2-7): SQTIHQWPATLVQPVGSPLSLECTVEGTSNPNLYWYRQAAGRGLQLLFYSVGIGQISSEVPQNLSASRPQDRQFILSSKKLLLSDSGFYLCAWSRQGYEQYFGPGTRLTVT.

This clone was observed many times. With the read ending 3 residues before the CDR3 end, the germline J gene is used to fill in that end. The rearrangement uses TRBV7-3 and TRBJ1-1; no clear D. V gave up 3 bases and J gave up 0 bases, with 5 bases separating them. Looked up from germline, CDR1 is SGHTA and CDR2 is FQGTGA. The CDR3 runs 13 residues. CDR3 sequence reads: CASSFTVNTEAFF. CDR3 DNA, as far as it was read: TGTGCCAGCAGCTTTACAGTGAACACTGAA.

In regard to this clone: The read comes to an end 3 residues before the CDR3 does, leaving the germline J gene to fill in the end. The chain couples TRBV13 to TRBJ2-7; 9 nucleotides agree with TRBD1. CDR3 length: 14 amino acids. CDR1 is PRHDT, CDR2 FYEKMQ, per germline (reference sequence). With 3 bases clipped from V and 3 bases from J, the junction kept 3 bases outside the gene matches. CDR3 bases read: TGTGCCAGCAGCTTTTCGACAGGGGGCTACGAG. This codes for CASSFSTGGYE. The entire CDR3 protein is CASSFSTGGYEQYF. The entire variable domain, with the rest obtained from reference TRBV13 and TRBJ2-7, is as follows: AAGVIQSPRHLIKEKRETATLKCYPIPRHDTVYWYQQGPGQDPQFLISFYEKMQSDKGSIPDRFSAQQFSDYHSELNMSSLELGDSALYFCASSFSTGGYEQYFGPGTRLTVT.